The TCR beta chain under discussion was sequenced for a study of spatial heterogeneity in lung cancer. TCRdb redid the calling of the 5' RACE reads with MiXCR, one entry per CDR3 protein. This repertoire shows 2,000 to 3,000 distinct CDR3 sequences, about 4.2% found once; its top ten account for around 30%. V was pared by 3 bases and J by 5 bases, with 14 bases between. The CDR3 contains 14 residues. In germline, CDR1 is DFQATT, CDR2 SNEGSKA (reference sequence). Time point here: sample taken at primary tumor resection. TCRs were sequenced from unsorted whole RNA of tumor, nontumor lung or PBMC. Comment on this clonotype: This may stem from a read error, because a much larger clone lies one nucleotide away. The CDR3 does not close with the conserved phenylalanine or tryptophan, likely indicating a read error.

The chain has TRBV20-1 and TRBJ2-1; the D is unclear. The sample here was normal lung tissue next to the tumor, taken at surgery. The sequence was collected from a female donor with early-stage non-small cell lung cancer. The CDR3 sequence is CSASWQVINNEQFS. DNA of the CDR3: TGCAGTGCTAGCTGGCAGGTAATCAACAATGAGCAGTTCTCC.